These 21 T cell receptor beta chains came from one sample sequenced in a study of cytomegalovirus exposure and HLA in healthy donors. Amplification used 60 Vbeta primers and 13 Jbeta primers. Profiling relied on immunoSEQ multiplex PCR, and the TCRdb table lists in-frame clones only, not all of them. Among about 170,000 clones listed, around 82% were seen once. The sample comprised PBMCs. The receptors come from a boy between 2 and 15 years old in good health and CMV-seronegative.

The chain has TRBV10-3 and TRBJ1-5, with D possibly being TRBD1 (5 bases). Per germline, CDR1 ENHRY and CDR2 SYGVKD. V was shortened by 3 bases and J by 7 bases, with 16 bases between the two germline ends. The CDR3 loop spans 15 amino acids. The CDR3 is CAISEGSTTGQPQHF. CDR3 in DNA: TGTGCCATCAGTGAAGGGTCTACAACAGGACAGCCCCAGCATTTT.

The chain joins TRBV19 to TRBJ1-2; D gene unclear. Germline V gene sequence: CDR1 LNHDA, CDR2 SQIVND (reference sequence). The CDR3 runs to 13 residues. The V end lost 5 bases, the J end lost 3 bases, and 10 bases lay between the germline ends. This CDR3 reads CASSPRDYYGYTF. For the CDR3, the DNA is TGTGCCAGTAGTCCGAGAGACTACTATGGCTACACCTTC.

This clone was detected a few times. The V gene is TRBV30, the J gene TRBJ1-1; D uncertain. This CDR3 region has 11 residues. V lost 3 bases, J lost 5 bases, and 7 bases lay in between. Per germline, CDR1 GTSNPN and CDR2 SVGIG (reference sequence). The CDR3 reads CAWRFLTEAFF. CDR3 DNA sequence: TGTGCCTGGAGGTTTCTGACTGAAGCTTTCTTT.

CDR3 loop: CASARGSGTGELFF. As DNA, the CDR3 is TGTGCCAGCGCCAGGGGTTCAGGCACCGGGGAGCTGTTTTTT. V is TRBV28 and J is TRBJ2-2; D is perhaps TRBD1 (6 bases). Germline assignment: CDR1 MDHEN and CDR2 SYDVKM. V was shortened by 8 bases and J by 4 bases, with 14 bases between the two germline ends. CDR3 length equals 14 residues.

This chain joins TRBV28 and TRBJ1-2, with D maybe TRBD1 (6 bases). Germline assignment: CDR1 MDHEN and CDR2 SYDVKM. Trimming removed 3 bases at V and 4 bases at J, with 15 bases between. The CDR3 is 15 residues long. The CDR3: CASSLPPTGSYGYTF. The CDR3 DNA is TGTGCCAGCAGTTTGCCCCCCACAGGGAGCTATGGCTACACCTTC.

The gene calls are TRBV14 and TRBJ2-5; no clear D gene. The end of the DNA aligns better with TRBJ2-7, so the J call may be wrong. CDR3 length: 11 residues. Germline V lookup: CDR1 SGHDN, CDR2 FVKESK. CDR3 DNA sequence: TGTGCCAGCAGCCACACCTACGAGCAGTACTTC. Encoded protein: CASSHTYEQYF.

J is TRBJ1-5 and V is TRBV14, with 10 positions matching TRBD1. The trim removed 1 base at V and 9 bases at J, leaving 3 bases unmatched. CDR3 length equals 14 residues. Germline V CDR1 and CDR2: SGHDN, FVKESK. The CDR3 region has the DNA TGTGCCAGCAGCCAAGGGACAGGGGGGGTGCCCCAGCATTTT. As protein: CASSQGTGGVPQHF.

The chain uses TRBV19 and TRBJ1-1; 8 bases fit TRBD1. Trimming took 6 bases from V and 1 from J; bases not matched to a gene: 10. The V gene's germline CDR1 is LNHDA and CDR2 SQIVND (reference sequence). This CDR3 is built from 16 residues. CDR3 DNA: TGTGCCAGTAGCCTCAGAGCAGGGGGCAGGAACACTGAAGCTTTCTTT. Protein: CASSLRAGGRNTEAFF.

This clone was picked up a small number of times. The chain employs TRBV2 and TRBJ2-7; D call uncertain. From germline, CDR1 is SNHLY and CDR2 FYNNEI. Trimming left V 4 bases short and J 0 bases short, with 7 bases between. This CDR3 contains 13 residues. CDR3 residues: CASSGGASYEQYF. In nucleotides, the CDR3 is TGTGCCAGCAGTGGTGGAGCCTCCTACGAGCAGTACTTC.

CDR3 protein: CASSLGTSGSSEQFF. The CDR3 region has the DNA TGCGCCAGCAGCTTGGGGACTAGCGGGAGTTCTGAGCAGTTCTTC. The chain recombines TRBV5-1 with TRBJ2-1; 13 bases are a match to TRBD2. Per germline, CDR1 SGHRS and CDR2 YFSETQ. CDR3 length equals 15 residues. The junction had 3 bases not matched to a gene; V was cut back by 0 bases and J by 9 bases.

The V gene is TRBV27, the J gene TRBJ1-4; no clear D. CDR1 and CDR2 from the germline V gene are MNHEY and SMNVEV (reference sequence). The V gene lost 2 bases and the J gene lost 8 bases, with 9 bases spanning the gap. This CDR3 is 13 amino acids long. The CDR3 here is CASSLAGGEKLFF. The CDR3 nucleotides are TGTGCCAGCAGTTTAGCGGGCGGGGAAAAACTGTTTTTT.

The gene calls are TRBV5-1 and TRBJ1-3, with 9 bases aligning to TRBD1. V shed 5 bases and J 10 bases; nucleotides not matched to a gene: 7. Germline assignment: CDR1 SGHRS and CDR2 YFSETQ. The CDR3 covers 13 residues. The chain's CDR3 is CASSSSQGATIYF. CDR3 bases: TGCGCCAGCAGTTCTTCACAGGGGGCAACCATATATTTT.

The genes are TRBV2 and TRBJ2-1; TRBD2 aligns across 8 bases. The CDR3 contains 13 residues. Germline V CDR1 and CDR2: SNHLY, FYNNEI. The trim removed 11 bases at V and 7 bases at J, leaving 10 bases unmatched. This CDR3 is CASGRGGSNEQFF. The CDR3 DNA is TGTGCCTCCGGGAGGGGGGGAAGTAATGAGCAGTTCTTC. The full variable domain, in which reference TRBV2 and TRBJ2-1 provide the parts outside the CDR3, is EPEVTQTPSHQVTQMGQEVILRCVPISNHLYFYWYRQILGQKVEFLVSFYNNEISEKSEIFDDQFSVERPDGSNFTLKIRSTKLEDSAMYFCASGRGGSNEQFFGPGTRLTVL.

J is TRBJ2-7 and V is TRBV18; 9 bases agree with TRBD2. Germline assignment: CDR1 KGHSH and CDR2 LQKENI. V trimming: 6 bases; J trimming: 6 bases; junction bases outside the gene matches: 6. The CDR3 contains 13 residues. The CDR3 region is CASSPGLAAEQYF. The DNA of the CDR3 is TGTGCCAGCTCCCCGGGACTAGCCGCCGAGCAGTACTTC.

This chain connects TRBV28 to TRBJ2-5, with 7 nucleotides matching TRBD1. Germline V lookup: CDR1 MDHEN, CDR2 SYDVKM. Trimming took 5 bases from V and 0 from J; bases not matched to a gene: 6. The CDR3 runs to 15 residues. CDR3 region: CASSPGDSYQETQYF. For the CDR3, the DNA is TGTGCCAGCAGTCCAGGGGACAGCTACCAAGAGACCCAGTACTTC.

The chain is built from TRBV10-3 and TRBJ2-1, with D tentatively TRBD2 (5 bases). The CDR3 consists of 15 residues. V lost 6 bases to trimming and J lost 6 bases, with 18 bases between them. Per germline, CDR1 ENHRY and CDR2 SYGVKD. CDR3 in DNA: TGTGCCATCAGCCAACTAGTTATGGGTTTCAATGAGCAGTTCTTC. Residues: CAISQLVMGFNEQFF.

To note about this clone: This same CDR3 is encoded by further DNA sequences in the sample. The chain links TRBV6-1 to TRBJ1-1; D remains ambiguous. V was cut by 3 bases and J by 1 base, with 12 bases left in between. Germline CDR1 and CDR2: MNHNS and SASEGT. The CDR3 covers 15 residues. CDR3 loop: CASSEWALANTEAFF. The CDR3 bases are TGTGCCAGCAGTGAGTGGGCATTGGCGAACACTGAAGCTTTCTTT.

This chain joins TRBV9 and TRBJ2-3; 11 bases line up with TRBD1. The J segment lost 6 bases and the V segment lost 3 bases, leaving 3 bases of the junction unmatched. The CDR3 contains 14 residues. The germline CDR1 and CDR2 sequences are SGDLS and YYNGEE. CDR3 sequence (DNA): TGTGCCAGCAGCGCGGACAGGGGGCCGGATACGCAGTATTTT. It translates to CASSADRGPDTQYF. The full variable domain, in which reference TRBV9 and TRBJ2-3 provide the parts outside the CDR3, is DSGVTQTPKHLITATGQRVTLRCSPRSGDLSVYWYQQSLDQGLQFLIQYYNGEERAKGNILERFSAQQFPDLHSELNLSSLELGDSALYFCASSADRGPDTQYFGPGTRLTVL.

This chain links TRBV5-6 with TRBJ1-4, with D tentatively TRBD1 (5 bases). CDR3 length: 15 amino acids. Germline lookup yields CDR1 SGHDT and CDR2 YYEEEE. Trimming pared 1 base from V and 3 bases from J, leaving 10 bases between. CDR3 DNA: TGTGCCAGCAGCTTGATAACAGGAGCTAATGAAAAACTGTTTTTT. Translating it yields CASSLITGANEKLFF.

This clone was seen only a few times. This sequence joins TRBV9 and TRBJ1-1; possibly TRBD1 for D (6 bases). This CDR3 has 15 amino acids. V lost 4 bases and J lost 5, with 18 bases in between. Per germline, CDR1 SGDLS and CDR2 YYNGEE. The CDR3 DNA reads TGTGCCAGCAGCTCCCCCACGGGGGGGCGGACTGAAGCTTTCTTT. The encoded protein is CASSSPTGGRTEAFF.

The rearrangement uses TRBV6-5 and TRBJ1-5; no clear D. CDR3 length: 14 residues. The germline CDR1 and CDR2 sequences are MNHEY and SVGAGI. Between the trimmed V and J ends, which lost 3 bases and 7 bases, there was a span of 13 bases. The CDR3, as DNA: TGTGCCAGCAGTTATATGGAAGGAGGACAGCCCCAGCATTTT. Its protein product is CASSYMEGGQPQHF.